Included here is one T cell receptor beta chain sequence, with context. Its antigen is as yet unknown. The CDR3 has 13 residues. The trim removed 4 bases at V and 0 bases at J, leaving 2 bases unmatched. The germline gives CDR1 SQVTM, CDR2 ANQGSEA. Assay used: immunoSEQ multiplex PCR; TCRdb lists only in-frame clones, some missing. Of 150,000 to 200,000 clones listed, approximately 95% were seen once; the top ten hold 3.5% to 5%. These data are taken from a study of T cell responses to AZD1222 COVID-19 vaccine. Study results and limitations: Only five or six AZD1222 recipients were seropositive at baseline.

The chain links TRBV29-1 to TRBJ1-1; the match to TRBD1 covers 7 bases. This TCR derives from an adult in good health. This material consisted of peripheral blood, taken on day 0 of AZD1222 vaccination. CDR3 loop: CSVVQGVNTEAFF. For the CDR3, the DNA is TGCAGCGTTGTTCAGGGGGTGAACACTGAAGCTTTCTTT.